These T cell receptor beta chains were read from a single sample in a study of PD-L1 blockade in urothelial cancer. Using immunoSEQ multiplex PCR, the repertoire was profiled, and TCRdb retains in-frame clones only, with some absent. In the table there are about 88,000 clones, approximately 90% of which are singletons. The sequencing used PBMCs, collected around atezolizumab (anti-PD-L1) treatment. These receptors were obtained from a man aged 60 to 75 with urothelial cancer. The CDR3 runs from the conserved cysteine through the conserved F or W. The D gene is left open where the match is weak. Only part of the rows carry a size: once, few, many, or a class if the clone is expanded.

j_gene,abundance,d_gene,v_gene,CDR3nt,CDR3aa
TRBJ2-7,-,-,TRBV11-2,TGTGCCAGCACCTCGAGGTCTTTCTACGAGCAGTACTTC,CASTSRSFYEQYF
TRBJ1-4,-,-,TRBV5-1,TGCGCCAGCAGCCTGGGGGGCGATAATGAAAAACTGTTTTTT,CASSLGGDNEKLFF
TRBJ2-3,-,TRBD1,TRBV7-3,TGTGCCAGCAGCGAAAGAATCCAGGGGGCTGGAGATACGCAGTATTTT,CASSERIQGAGDTQYF
TRBJ1-3,-,-,TRBV19,TGTGCCAGCCAGGGATCTTCCGGAAACACCATATATTTT,CASQGSSGNTIYF
TRBJ1-5,once,-,TRBV19,TGTGCCAGTAGTATTCTTTATAGCAATCAGCCCCAGCATTTT,CASSILYSNQPQHF
TRBJ2-3,-,TRBD2,TRBV10-3,TGTGCAGTAGCGGGGGCGACCGGCACAGATACGCAGTATTTT,CAVAGATGTDTQYF
TRBJ2-2,-,-,TRBV4-3,TGCGCCAGCAGCCAAGGAAGAGGGTTCGACACCGGGGAGCTGTTTTTT,CASSQGRGFDTGELFF
TRBJ2-7,-,-,TRBV5-1,TGCGCCAGCAGCTTGGTTTCTTACGAGCAGTACTTC,CASSLVSYEQYF
TRBJ1-2,few,TRBD1,TRBV7-2,TGTGCCAGCAGCCGGACAGGGAATGGCTACACCTTC,CASSRTGNGYTF
TRBJ2-6,-,-,TRBV7-6,TGTGCCAGCAGCTTATGGTTGCAGTCTGGGGCCAACGTCCTGACTTTC,CASSLWLQSGANVLTF
TRBJ2-1,once,-,TRBV5-4,TGTGCCAGCAGCCTGGGCCAGGGTTATCAAAATGAGCAGTTCTTC,CASSLGQGYQNEQFF
TRBJ1-4,-,-,TRBV2,TGTGCCAGCGCCCCAACAGTTGAAAAACTGTTTTTT,CASAPTVEKLFF
TRBJ2-7,-,-,TRBV13,TGTGCCAGCAGCTCCGGTGCTTACTACGAGCAGTACTTC,CASSSGAYYEQYF
TRBJ1-2,few,-,TRBV6-6,TGTGCCAGCAGCCTGGTGCCGGACTATGGCTACACCTTC,CASSLVPDYGYTF
TRBJ2-7,-,-,TRBV11-1,TGTGCCAGTAACGCGGATACAGGCTCCTACGAGCAGTACTTC,CASNADTGSYEQYF
TRBJ2-1,-,TRBD2,TRBV6-5,TGTGCCAGCAGGGGACTAGCGGGGGGGCACAATGAGCAGTTCTTC,CASRGLAGGHNEQFF
TRBJ1-1,-,TRBD1,TRBV19,TGTGCCAGTAGTAGGATAATCGGGACAGGGGCCCCAAACACTGAAGCTTTCTTT,CASSRIIGTGAPNTEAFF
TRBJ1-1,-,TRBD1,TRBV5-5,TGTGCCAGCAGCTCTCTCCCAGGACAGGGCGACACTGAAGCTTTCTTT,CASSSLPGQGDTEAFF
TRBJ2-6,-,TRBD1,TRBV5-4,TGTGCCAGCAACGACAGGGCTGGGGCCAACGTCCTGACTTTC,CASNDRAGANVLTF
TRBJ2-5,-,-,TRBV23-1,TGCGCCAGCAGTCAATCTCCGCGGGGCCCTACCCAAGAGACCCAGTACTTC,CASSQSPRGPTQETQYF
TRBJ1-5,-,TRBD1,TRBV27,TGTGCCAGCAGTACTGCCGGGACAGGGGATCAGCCCCAGCATTTT,CASSTAGTGDQPQHF
TRBJ2-7,-,-,TRBV19,TGTGCCAGTAGTATAGGGAGGATTCGCGACGAGCAGTACTTC,CASSIGRIRDEQYF
TRBJ2-3,-,TRBD1,TRBV5-4,TGTGCCAGCAGCCTCCGGGACAGGGGTATCACAGATACGCAGTATTTT,CASSLRDRGITDTQYF
TRBJ2-7,-,-,TRBV19,TGTGCCAGTAGTATAGATGGCAGCTCCTACGAGCAGTACTTC,CASSIDGSSYEQYF
TRBJ1-4,-,-,TRBV5-4,TGTGCCAGCAGCTTAGGGGGGGGGCTAGAAAAACTGTTTTTT,CASSLGGGLEKLFF
TRBJ2-7,once,-,TRBV2,TGTGCCAGCAGTGAAGGAGGGGGAGGGAGGAAGTACTTC,CASSEGGGGRKYF
TRBJ2-5,-,TRBD2,TRBV18,TGTGCCAGCTCAGAGAATAGCGGGGAACGAGAGACCCAGTACTTC,CASSENSGERETQYF
TRBJ2-5,-,TRBD2,TRBV5-4,TGTGCCAGCAGCTCGACGGGACTAGGGGAAGAGACCCAGTACTTC,CASSSTGLGEETQYF
TRBJ2-2,-,TRBD1,TRBV18,TGTGCCAGCTCGCAACCGGGACAGGGCTCGGGCACCGGGGAGCTGTTTTTT,CASSQPGQGSGTGELFF
TRBJ2-1,-,TRBD2,TRBV7-2,TGTGCCAGCAGCTCGGGACTAGCGGGGGGGACCTACAATGAGCAGTTCTTC,CASSSGLAGGTYNEQFF
TRBJ1-6,-,-,TRBV7-9,TGTGCCAGCAGCTCAGCTACAGGAGATTATAATTCACCCCTCCACTTT,CASSSATGDYNSPLHF
TRBJ2-3,few,TRBD2,TRBV4-2,TGTGCCAGCAGCCAAAGAGGCGGGACTAGCGGAGGAGGGAGCACAGATACGCAGTATTTT,CASSQRGGTSGGGSTDTQYF
TRBJ1-6,-,-,TRBV7-2,TGTGCCAGCAGCCCCGGGATGAATTCACCCCTCCACTTT,CASSPGMNSPLHF
TRBJ2-3,-,TRBD2,TRBV29-1,TGCAGCGTTGGTATTAGCGGGGTTCGCACAGATACGCAGTATTTT,CSVGISGVRTDTQYF
TRBJ2-3,-,TRBD1,TRBV5-1,TGCGCCAGCAGAACCGGGACAGGGGAAGATACGCAGTATTTT,CASRTGTGEDTQYF
TRBJ1-5,-,TRBD1,TRBV23-1,TGCGCCAGCAGTCAATCGTGGGGACAGGGGAATCAGCCCCAGCATTTT,CASSQSWGQGNQPQHF
TRBJ2-3,once,TRBD2,TRBV4-3,TGCGCCAGCAGCACCCAGGGGACTAGCGGGGGGCTTCGTCCAGATACGCAGTATTTT,CASSTQGTSGGLRPDTQYF
TRBJ2-7,-,TRBD2,TRBV11-1,TGTGCCAGCAGCTTATCCCAGGGAGGGGCCTACGAGCAGTACTTC,CASSLSQGGAYEQYF
TRBJ2-7,once,TRBD2,TRBV5-1,TGCGCCAGCAGCTTCCGGCTAGCGGGCTACGAGCAGTACTTC,CASSFRLAGYEQYF
TRBJ1-4,-,-,TRBV18,TGTGCCAGCTCACCAGCGGGGAATGAAAAACTGTTTTTT,CASSPAGNEKLFF
TRBJ2-7,-,-,TRBV4-1,TGCGCCAGCAGCCGCCGGGGTATAAGCTACGAGCAGTACTTC,CASSRRGISYEQYF
TRBJ2-7,-,TRBD1,TRBV2,TGTGCCAGCAGTGGTGCAGGGGGCAGGTCCTACGAGCAGTACTTC,CASSGAGGRSYEQYF
TRBJ2-1,-,TRBD1,TRBV12-5,TGTGCTAGTGGGCGGACAGGGTCCTCCAATGAGCAGTTCTTC,CASGRTGSSNEQFF
TRBJ2-1,-,TRBD2,TRBV6-1,TGTGCCAGCAGTGAAGGAGGACTAGTTAATGAGCAGTTCTTC,CASSEGGLVNEQFF
TRBJ2-5,-,TRBD1,TRBV5-1,TGCGCCAGCAGCTTGGAGCCAGGGGGCCAAGAGACCCAGTACTTC,CASSLEPGGQETQYF
TRBJ2-1,-,-,TRBV5-6,TGTGCCAGCAGCTTTATTGGGGCGGCAGCCTACAATGAGCAGTTCTTC,CASSFIGAAAYNEQFF
TRBJ1-1,-,TRBD1,TRBV7-9,TGTGCCAGCAGCCCTAGGTTAACAGGGGTGAACACTGAAGCTTTCTTT,CASSPRLTGVNTEAFF
TRBJ1-2,-,-,TRBV4-1,TGCGCCAGCAGCACCCGGACAGAGGGATTCTATGGCTACACCTTC,CASSTRTEGFYGYTF
TRBJ2-1,-,-,TRBV11-2,TGTGCCAGCAGCCGGGACTCATCCTACAATGAGCAGTTCTTC,CASSRDSSYNEQFF
TRBJ2-7,-,TRBD2,TRBV28,TGTGCCAGCAACGTCGAACTAGCGGGAGGGTACGAGCAGTACTTC,CASNVELAGGYEQYF
TRBJ2-2,-,-,TRBV5-1,TGCGCCAGCAGCTTAAAGTTACAGATTCCGAACACCGGGGAGCTGTTTTTT,CASSLKLQIPNTGELFF
TRBJ1-2,-,TRBD1,TRBV5-6,TGTGCCAGCAGCGGGGACAGGGGGCCTCGCAAGGACGCCTTC,CASSGDRGPRKDAF
TRBJ2-1,-,TRBD2,TRBV7-2,TGTGCCAGCAGCGTTGGACTAGCGGACAATGAGCAGTTCTTC,CASSVGLADNEQFF
TRBJ2-3,-,TRBD2,TRBV19,TGTGCCAGTAAACCCAGCGGGAACACAGATACGCAGTATTTT,CASKPSGNTDTQYF
TRBJ2-4,-,TRBD1,TRBV6-5,TGTGCCAGCAGGGGACAGGGAGTTACCATTCAGTACTTC,CASRGQGVTIQYF
TRBJ2-4,-,TRBD1,TRBV7-2,TGTGCCAGCAGCAGTCCCCAGGGGGCGGCCAAAAACATTCAGTACTTC,CASSSPQGAAKNIQYF
TRBJ2-1,-,-,TRBV6-5,TGTGCCAGCAGGGGCAGAACGGAGGGTGAGCAGTTCTTC,CASRGRTEGEQFF
TRBJ2-1,-,TRBD2,TRBV5-4,TGTGCCAGCAGCCGAGGACTAGCGGGGGACTCCTACAATGAGCAGTTCTTC,CASSRGLAGDSYNEQFF